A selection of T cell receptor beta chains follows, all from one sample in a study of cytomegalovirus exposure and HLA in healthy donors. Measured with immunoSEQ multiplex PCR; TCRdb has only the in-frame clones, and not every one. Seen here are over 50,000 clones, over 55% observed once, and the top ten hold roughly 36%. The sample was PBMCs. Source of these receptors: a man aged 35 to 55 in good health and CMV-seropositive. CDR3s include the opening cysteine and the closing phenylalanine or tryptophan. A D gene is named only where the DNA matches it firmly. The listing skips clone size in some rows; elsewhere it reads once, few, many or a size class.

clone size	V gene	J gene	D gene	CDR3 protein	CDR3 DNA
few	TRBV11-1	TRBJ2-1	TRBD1	CASSTGQGAINEQFF	TGTGCCAGCAGCACCGGACAGGGGGCGATCAATGAGCAGTTCTTC
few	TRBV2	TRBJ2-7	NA	CASSDKTGVGEQYF	TGTGCCAGCAGTGATAAAACGGGGGTAGGGGAGCAGTACTTC
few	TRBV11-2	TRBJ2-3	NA	CASSLGNSPRTDTQYF	TGTGCCAGCAGCTTAGGCAACTCCCCACGCACAGATACGCAGTATTTT
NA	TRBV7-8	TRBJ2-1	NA	CASSIGTTTPNEQFF	TGTGCCAGCAGCATCGGGACAACCACCCCGAATGAGCAGTTCTTC
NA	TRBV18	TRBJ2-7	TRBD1	CASSDRDREYEQYF	TGTGCCAGCTCAGACCGGGACAGGGAATACGAGCAGTACTTC
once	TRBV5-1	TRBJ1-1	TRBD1	CASSSGTGNTEAFF	TGCGCCAGCAGTTCCGGGACAGGGAACACTGAAGCTTTCTTT
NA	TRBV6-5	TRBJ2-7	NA	CASSYSLGAGTYEQYF	TGTGCCAGCAGTTACTCTCTGGGGGCGGGCACCTACGAGCAGTACTTC
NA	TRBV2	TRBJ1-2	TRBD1	CAGGQGSVGGYTF	TGTGCCGGGGGACAGGGAAGCGTCGGTGGCTACACCTTC
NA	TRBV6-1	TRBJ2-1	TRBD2	CASSEAGRGYNEQFF	TGTGCCAGCAGTGAAGCGGGGAGGGGCTACAATGAGCAGTTCTTC
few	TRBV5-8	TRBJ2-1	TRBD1	CASSFRRGLNEQFF	TGTGCCAGCAGCTTTCGCAGGGGGCTTAACGAGCAGTTCTTC
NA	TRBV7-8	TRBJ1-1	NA	CASTFPGNTEAFF	TGTGCCAGCACCTTCCCCGGGAACACTGAAGCTTTCTTT
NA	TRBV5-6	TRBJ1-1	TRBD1	CASSYGQGITEAFF	TGTGCCAGCAGCTACGGACAGGGGATAACTGAAGCTTTCTTT
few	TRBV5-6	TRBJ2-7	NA	CASSFVSSYEQYF	TGTGCCAGCAGCTTTGTATCCTCCTACGAGCAGTACTTC
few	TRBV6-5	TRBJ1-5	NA	CATASRDNQPQHF	TGTGCCACCGCCTCCAGGGACAATCAGCCCCAGCATTTT
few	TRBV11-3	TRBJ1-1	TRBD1	CASSLGRGSTEAFF	TGTGCCAGCAGCTTAGGCAGGGGGAGCACTGAAGCTTTCTTT
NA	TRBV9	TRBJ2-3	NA	CASSPRLTADTQYF	TGTGCCAGCAGCCCCCGACTGACCGCAGATACGCAGTATTTT
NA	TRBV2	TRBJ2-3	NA	CASIQGRADTQYF	TGTGCCAGCATACAGGGCAGGGCAGATACGCAGTATTTT
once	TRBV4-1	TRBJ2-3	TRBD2	CASSRTSGERRLNTDTQYF	TGCGCCAGCAGCAGGACTAGCGGGGAGAGAAGACTAAACACAGATACGCAGTATTTT
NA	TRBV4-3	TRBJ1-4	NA	CASSRDGSTNEKLFF	TGCGCCAGCAGCCGAGACGGGTCAACTAATGAAAAACTGTTTTTT
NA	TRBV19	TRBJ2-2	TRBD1	CASSRQGPGELFF	TGTGCCAGTAGTCGACAGGGACCCGGGGAGCTGTTTTTT
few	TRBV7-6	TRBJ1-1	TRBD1	CASSSWKGGRTNTEAFF	TGTGCCAGCAGCTCCTGGAAAGGGGGCCGGACGAACACTGAAGCTTTCTTT
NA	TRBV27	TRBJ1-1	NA	CASSLPPGGRAFF	TGTGCCAGCAGTTTACCTCCCGGGGGTAGAGCTTTCTTT
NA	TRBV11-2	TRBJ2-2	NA	CASSLGLQGELFF	TGTGCCAGCAGCTTAGGGTTACAGGGGGAGCTGTTTTTT
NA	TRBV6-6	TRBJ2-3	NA	CAILGRRETDTQYF	TGTGCCATCCTGGGACGGAGGGAGACAGATACGCAGTATTTT
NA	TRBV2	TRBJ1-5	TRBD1	CASRQGASQPQHF	TGTGCCAGCAGACAGGGGGCGAGTCAGCCCCAGCATTTT
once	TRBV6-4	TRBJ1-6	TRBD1	CASSQAQGAGSPLHF	TGTGCCAGCAGTCAAGCTCAGGGGGCAGGTTCACCCCTCCACTTT
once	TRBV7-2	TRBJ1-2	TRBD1	CASSLGPWQGAGYTF	TGTGCCAGCAGCTTAGGTCCCTGGCAGGGGGCGGGCTACACCTTC
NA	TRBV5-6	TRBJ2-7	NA	CASSFKREQYF	TGTGCCAGCAGCTTTAAGCGCGAGCAGTATTTC
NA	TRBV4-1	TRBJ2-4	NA	CASSQEPGPPNIQYF	TGCGCCAGCAGCCAAGAGCCAGGCCCCCCAAACATTCAGTACTTC
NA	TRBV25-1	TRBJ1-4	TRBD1	CASRRQGEEKLFF	TGTGCCAGCAGAAGACAGGGGGAAGAAAAACTGTTTTTT
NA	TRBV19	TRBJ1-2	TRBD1	CASSFRGQGYTF	TGTGCCAGTAGTTTCAGGGGGCAAGGCTACACCTTC
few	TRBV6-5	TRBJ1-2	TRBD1	CASRPQGEKGYTF	TGTGCCAGCAGACCTCAGGGGGAAAAAGGCTACACCTTC
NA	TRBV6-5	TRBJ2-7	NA	CASRTAPYEQYF	TGTGCCAGCAGGACAGCGCCTTACGAGCAGTACTTC
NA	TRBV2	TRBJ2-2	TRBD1	CASRRQGARGGELFF	TGTGCCAGCAGAAGACAGGGGGCAAGAGGCGGGGAGCTGTTTTTT
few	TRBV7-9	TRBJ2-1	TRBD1	CASGDRAQSYNEQFF	TGTGCCAGCGGCGACAGGGCCCAGTCCTACAATGAGCAGTTCTTC
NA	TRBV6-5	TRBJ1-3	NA	CASRLRQTSGNTIYF	TGTGCCAGCAGGTTACGACAGACCTCTGGAAACACCATATATTTT
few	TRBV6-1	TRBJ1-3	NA	CASSASWRAGNTIYF	TGTGCCAGCAGTGCCTCCTGGAGGGCTGGAAACACCATATATTTT
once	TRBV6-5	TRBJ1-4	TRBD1	CASSPTGTVREKLFF	TGTGCCAGCAGTCCCACCGGGACAGTGCGTGAAAAACTGTTTTTT
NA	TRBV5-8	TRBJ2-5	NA	CASSHQPTGLETQYF	TGTGCCAGCAGCCATCAACCGACGGGTTTGGAGACCCAGTACTTC
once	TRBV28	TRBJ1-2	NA	CASKLQGYGYTF	TGTGCCAGCAAACTTCAGGGATATGGCTACACCTTC
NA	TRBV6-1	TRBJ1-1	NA	CASSIGEGSVEAFF	TGTGCCAGCAGTATCGGGGAGGGGAGTGTGGAAGCTTTCTTT
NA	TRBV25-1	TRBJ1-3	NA	CASSDSGDSGNTIYF	TGTGCCAGCAGTGACTCGGGAGACTCTGGAAACACCATATATTTT
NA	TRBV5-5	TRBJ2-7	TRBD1	CASSLGISRSTGENEQYF	TGTGCCAGCAGCTTGGGGATCTCCCGGTCAACAGGGGAGAACGAGCAGTACTTC
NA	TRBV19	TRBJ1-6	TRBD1	CASTQGGNSPLHF	TGTGCCAGTACACAGGGGGGGAATTCACCCCTCCACTTT
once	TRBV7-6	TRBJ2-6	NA	CASTRTSSGANVLTF	TGTGCCAGCACCCGAACAAGCTCTGGGGCCAACGTCCTGACTTTC
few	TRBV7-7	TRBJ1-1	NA	CASSLRVDTEAFF	TGTGCCAGCAGCTTAAGAGTGGACACTGAAGCTTTCTTT
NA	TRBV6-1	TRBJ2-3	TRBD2	CASSGGITSGALDTQYF	TGTGCCAGCAGTGGGGGTATTACTAGCGGGGCCCTAGATACGCAGTATTTT
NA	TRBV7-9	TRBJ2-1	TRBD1	CASSHRQGAYNEQFF	TGTGCCAGCAGCCACAGACAGGGGGCCTACAATGAGCAGTTCTTC
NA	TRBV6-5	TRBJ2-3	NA	CASSYARDSTDTQYF	TGTGCCAGCAGTTACGCCCGGGACTCCACAGATACGCAGTATTTT